The present T cell receptor beta chain was sequenced within a study of neurological immune-mediated disorders. Overall study results and limits: HTLV-1-associated myelopathy ranked highest for TCR clonal expansion and multiple sclerosis lowest, beneath healthy controls.

Germline CDR1 MDHEN, CDR2 SYDVKM. Trimming stripped 7 bases from V and 5 bases from J, with 11 bases between. The CDR3 covers 12 residues. This clonotype was counted at least ten times. Its antigen is still unknown. 5'RACE generated cDNA with 10-nucleotide random UMIs. MiXCR, applied by TCRdb to the 5' RACE reads, yields one record per CDR3 protein. The data hold 55,000 to 70,000 distinct CDR3 sequences, with over 8.5% observed a single time. Specified time point: longitudinal time-point 1 (baseline). The TCR sequence derives from a male donor with HTLV-1-associated myelopathy (HAM/TSP). The chain couples TRBV28 to TRBJ1-1; D remains ambiguous. The sequencing sample was made of PBMCs. Here the CDR3 reads CASTPSRTEAFF. The CDR3 DNA reads TGTGCCAGCACCCCGTCCAGGACTGAAGCTTTCTTT.